Sequencing of this T cell receptor beta chain was carried out in a study of vaccination and CD4 T cells after COVID-19. On this clonotype: Antigen unknown.

Cultured CD4+ T cell DNA underwent sequencing with the Oncomine TCR Beta short-read assay. Each CDR3 protein gets one entry after TCRdb re-called the PCR reads with MiXCR. Here the sample spans about 14,000 distinct CDR3 sequences, around two fifths being singletons. The CDR3 covers 12 residues. CDR1 and CDR2 from the germline V gene are SGHTA and FQGNSA. V lost 5 bases, J lost 7 bases, and 12 bases lay in between. Treatment described: approximately nine-day PBMC culture with coronavirus spike peptide pools or control peptides (ViraFEST assay). This rearrangement joins TRBV7-2 to TRBJ2-7; perhaps TRBD1 as D (6 bases). Input material: CD4+ T cells from blood, cultured in vitro. This TCR came from a human donor who had recovered from COVID-19. This CDR3 reads CASSRPGTEQYF. The DNA for the CDR3 is TGTGCCAGCAGCCGGCCGGGGACAGAGCAGTACTTC.